The text below deals with one TCR beta chain. The antigen is unknown. The CDR3 is 15 residues long. The ends were cut back, 2 bases at V and 5 bases at J, with 15 bases in the middle. Per germline, CDR1 MNHEY and CDR2 SVGAGI. As the sequencing template, cDNA was produced by extracting RNA and reverse transcribing it. The method was immunoSEQ multiplex PCR; TCRdb's version includes in-frame clones alone and lacks a portion of them. The sample yields 150,000 to 200,000 clones, roughly 60% seen once. Treatment denoted: oral pan-JAK inhibitor, 5-10 mg twice daily. These data belong to a study of CD8+ T cells in alopecia areata. Study-wide results and limits: With patients, TCR sharing proved less clear than in mice, a difference possibly related to HLA. There were many expanded lesional clones persisting in scalp and blood during tofacitinib.

The specimen comprised CD4+ T cells sorted from blood, sampled at week 24, from a patient treated with tofacitinib. The V and J genes are TRBV6-5 and TRBJ2-5, with TRBD1 as a possible D gene (6 bases). The TCR sequence derives from a human donor with alopecia areata. Here the CDR3 DNA reads TGTGCCAGCAGTTACGCGCTTAGGCAGGGGGAGACCCAGTACTTC. This gives the protein CASSYALRQGETQYF.